This paragraph covers one TCR beta chain sequence. This sample is drawn from a study of blood T cell repertoires in COVID-19. As for the study in general: The origin of the acute and convalescent COVID-19 samples was the United States, Italy and Spain. PBMCs, B-cell-depleted T cells, or T cells were the source of the cDNA or gDNA that made up the material.

In the authors' workflow: Cell counts per sample came from amplifying reference gene primers. TCRdb keeps only in-frame clones here, not all; method: immunoSEQ multiplex PCR. The V and J calls and clone size are taken from that table; D and trimming were inferred from the DNA. This table has under 250,000 clones, 65% to 85% appearing once. V was cut by 4 bases and J by 2 bases, with 4 bases left in between. This CDR3 has 11 amino acids. Germline V lookup: CDR1 SGHRS, CDR2 YFSETQ. The sequence came from a woman aged 80 or over with acute or convalescent COVID-19. Sequencing input: peripheral blood. The rearrangement joins TRBV5-1 to TRBJ2-7; no clear D. The CDR3 bases are TGCGCCAGCAGCCTAACCTACGAGCAGTACTTC. Its protein product is CASSLTYEQYF.